Shown below are 9 T cell receptor beta chains from a single sample sequenced in a study of tissue T cells after allogeneic stem cell transplantation. Enrolled prospectively were adult allogeneic hematopoietic cell transplant recipients whose graft-versus-host disease was steroid-refractory. Here immunoSEQ multiplex PCR was the method, and the copy in TCRdb shows in-frame clones only, minus some. The sample yields approximately 4,500 clones, around 78% seen once. The specimen comprised esophageal tissue, sampled at autopsy. The receptor set was obtained from a male patient aged 60 or over with steroid-refractory graft-versus-host disease after an allogeneic stem cell transplant. Some of the T cells might come from the graft donor.

The rearrangement joins TRBV7-9 to TRBJ2-5; TRBD1 is a possible D gene (5 bases). Germline assignment: CDR1 SEHNR and CDR2 FQNEAQ (reference sequence). The CDR3 loop spans 16 amino acids. V lost 0 bases and J 5 bases, leaving 16 bases between the germline ends. In DNA, the CDR3 is TGTGCCAGCAGCTTAGCATGGGGCGCGACATCGGAGACCCAGTACTTC. Translating it yields CASSLAWGATSETQYF.

The rearrangement links TRBV7-8 to TRBJ1-4; 7 nucleotides align to TRBD1. The ends lost 5 bases at V and 7 bases at J; junction bases unmatched: 10. Germline loops: CDR1 SGHVS, CDR2 FQNEAQ. This CDR3 contains 15 residues. The CDR3 spells CASSLSRDSPEKLFF. As DNA, the CDR3 is TGTGCCAGCAGCCTTTCCCGGGACAGCCCTGAAAAACTGTTTTTT.

This CDR3 reads CASRPTGDVTEAFF. As DNA, the CDR3 is TGTGCCAGCCGACCAACAGGGGATGTCACTGAAGCTTTCTTT. J is TRBJ1-1 and V is TRBV28; 7 bases fit TRBD1. CDR3 size: 14 residues. Germline V lookup: CDR1 MDHEN, CDR2 SYDVKM. The V gene end was trimmed by 8 bases and the J gene end by 4 bases; junction bases not matched to a gene: 10.

The CDR3 sequence: CASSLSLNYGYTF. As DNA, the CDR3 is TGTGCCAGCAGTTTATCTCTTAACTATGGCTACACCTTC. The chain combines TRBV27 with TRBJ1-2; D uncertain. Trimming stripped 0 bases from V and 1 base from J, with 3 bases between. This CDR3 contains 13 residues. The germline V gene has CDR1 MNHEY and CDR2 SMNVEV (reference sequence).

This chain links TRBV19 with TRBJ2-5; D gene uncertain. Germline CDR1 reads LNHDA; CDR2 reads SQIVND (reference sequence). The CDR3 totals 14 residues. V was clipped by 2 bases and J by 11 bases, with 18 bases between them. The CDR3 is CASSIKAGPIMQYF. The CDR3 DNA is TGTGCCAGTAGTATAAAGGCTGGCCCCATCATGCAGTACTTC.

The genes are TRBV3-1 (or the pseudogene TRBV3-2) and TRBJ1-2; D is unresolved. This CDR3 is 14 amino acids long. V was trimmed by 3 bases and J by 8 bases, leaving 16 bases between them. Germline CDR1 and CDR2: LGHDT and YNNKEL (reference sequence). This chain's CDR3 is CASSQEDPFGGYTF. The CDR3 bases are TGTGCCAGCAGCCAGGAGGACCCCTTTGGGGGCTACACCTTC.

This chain joins TRBV2 and TRBJ1-2; D is perhaps TRBD1 (5 bases). The V end lost 7 bases, the J end lost 1 base, and 13 bases lay between the germline ends. This CDR3 contains 14 residues. The germline gives CDR1 SNHLY, CDR2 FYNNEI. CDR3 loop: CASKLPGSNYGYTF. The CDR3 nucleotides are TGTGCCAGCAAACTCCCAGGGAGTAACTATGGCTACACCTTC. The full variable domain, its missing parts supplied by reference TRBV2 and TRBJ1-2, is EPEVTQTPSHQVTQMGQEVILRCVPISNHLYFYWYRQILGQKVEFLVSFYNNEISEKSEIFDDQFSVERPDGSNFTLKIRSTKLEDSAMYFCASKLPGSNYGYTFGSGTRLTVV.

The CDR3 sequence is CASSPREETEAFF. In DNA form, the CDR3 reads TGTGCCAGTAGTCCCCGGGAGGAGACTGAAGCTTTCTTT. V gene TRBV19 combines with J gene TRBJ1-1, with no clear D. The germline gives CDR1 LNHDA, CDR2 SQIVND (reference sequence). This CDR3 contains 13 residues. V lost 5 bases and J lost 5, with 12 bases in between.

This clone occurred a few times. This chain connects TRBV29-1 to TRBJ2-5, with 10 bases aligning to TRBD1. The CDR3 is made up of 13 amino acids. Germline values: CDR1 SQVTM, CDR2 ANQGSEA. The trim removed 6 bases at V and 4 bases at J, leaving 5 bases unmatched. The CDR3 region is CSVDDRGRETQYF. The CDR3 DNA reads as TGCAGCGTCGACGACAGGGGGCGAGAGACCCAGTACTTC.